The 17 T cell receptor beta chains below were found in one sample sequenced in a study of chemoradiotherapy in HPV16-positive cancers. The repertoire was sequenced with immunoSEQ multiplex PCR; TCRdb's copy has only in-frame clones and lacks some. The data contain under 85,000 clones, roughly 86% of them singletons. The sequencing used blood, collected from a patient who underwent chemoradiotherapy. These receptors originate from a human donor with HPV-associated anogenital cancer.

J is TRBJ2-5 and V is TRBV6-5; TRBD1 matches 7 bases. This CDR3 region has 13 residues. V shed 6 bases and J 6 bases; nucleotides not matched to a gene: 7. Germline V gene sequence: CDR1 MNHEY, CDR2 SVGAGI. CDR3 nucleotide sequence: TGTGCCAGCAGCCTCGACAGGGTAAAGACCCAGTACTTC. Encoded protein: CASSLDRVKTQYF.

The sample holds many counts of this clone. The rearrangement links TRBV6-4 to TRBJ1-1; D is unresolved. From germline, CDR1 is MRHNA and CDR2 SNTAGT. Trimming stripped 6 bases from V and 1 base from J, with 9 bases between. The CDR3 length is 13 residues. The CDR3 sequence is CASRDTPNTEAFF. The DNA of the CDR3 is TGTGCCAGCAGAGACACCCCGAACACTGAAGCTTTCTTT.

This chain joins TRBV10-1 and TRBJ2-7; 8 bases align to TRBD1. V was clipped by 1 base and J by 2 bases; unmatched bases: 7. The CDR3 has 16 amino acids. Germline V gene lookup returns CDR1 WNHNN and CDR2 SYGVQD (reference sequence). The CDR3 protein is CASSEWLDRVPYEQYF. The CDR3 DNA reads as TGCGCCAGCAGTGAGTGGCTGGACAGGGTCCCCTACGAGCAGTACTTC.

The J gene is TRBJ1-5, the V gene TRBV19; D perhaps matches TRBD1 (6 bases). The CDR3 is 17 amino acids. Trimming removed 5 bases at V and 0 bases at J, with 17 bases between. Germline V gene data show CDR1 as LNHDA and CDR2 as SQIVND (reference sequence). The CDR3 coding sequence is TGTGCCAGTAGTTACCCTGGACAGTTTAATAGCAATCAGCCCCAGCATTTT. It translates to CASSYPGQFNSNQPQHF.

The chain is built from TRBV6-6 and TRBJ2-7, with unresolved D. The length of the CDR3 is 15 residues. Per the germline V gene, CDR1 is MNHNY and CDR2 is SVGAGI (reference sequence). Trimming took 0 bases from V and 5 from J, leaving 14 bases between them. The CDR3 sequence is CASSYSLNQPHEQYF. DNA for the CDR3: TGTGCCAGCAGTTACTCGTTGAATCAGCCCCACGAGCAGTACTTC.

V usage is TRBV2 and J usage is TRBJ2-7; maybe TRBD2 (6 bases). CDR3 length: 16 residues. The germline CDR1 and CDR2 sequences are SNHLY and FYNNEI. Trimming removed 2 bases at V and 1 base at J, with 15 bases between. Written as DNA, the CDR3 is TGTGCCAGCAGTGAAAGTGGAGCGGGTCTATCCTACGAGCAGTACTTC. It yields the protein CASSESGAGLSYEQYF. The full variable domain, its missing parts supplied by reference TRBV2 and TRBJ2-7, is EPEVTQTPSHQVTQMGQEVILRCVPISNHLYFYWYRQILGQKVEFLVSFYNNEISEKSEIFDDQFSVERPDGSNFTLKIRSTKLEDSAMYFCASSESGAGLSYEQYFGPGTRLTVT.

The rearrangement links TRBV2 to TRBJ1-1; D is undetermined. Germline CDR1 and CDR2: SNHLY and FYNNEI. The CDR3 length is 14 residues. Trimming took 2 bases from V and 4 from J, leaving 11 bases between them. The CDR3: CASSETGPGTEAFF. CDR3 DNA sequence: TGTGCCAGCAGTGAAACCGGGCCGGGCACTGAAGCTTTCTTT.

The rearrangement links TRBV13 to TRBJ1-6; 9 bases are shared with TRBD1. The germline V gene encodes CDR1 PRHDT and CDR2 FYEKMQ (reference sequence). V gave up 5 bases and J gave up 4 bases; unmatched junction bases: 6. The CDR3 has 16 amino acids. CDR3 region: CASSKVQGAYNSPLHF. CDR3 nucleotide sequence: TGTGCCAGCAGCAAAGTACAGGGGGCTTATAATTCACCCCTCCACTTT.

The sample holds one count of this clone. This CDR3 is CASSEGWGGEQFF. The CDR3 DNA sequence: TGTGCCAGCAGTGAGGGATGGGGAGGTGAGCAGTTCTTC. The chain is built from TRBV6-1 and TRBJ2-1; D is perhaps TRBD2 (6 bases). Germline-derived CDR1 and CDR2 are MNHNS and SASEGT. The V end lost 3 bases, the J end lost 9 bases, and 12 bases lay between the germline ends. This CDR3 has 13 amino acids.

The chain employs TRBV30 and TRBJ2-3; no clear D. The length of the CDR3 is 16 residues. Trimming removed 0 bases from V and 5 bases from J, with 18 bases in between. Germline CDR1 is GTSNPN and CDR2 is SVGIG (reference sequence). The CDR3 DNA is TGTGCCTGGAGTGTACTGGGCGGAGCTATGGGAGATACGCAGTATTTT. Its translation is CAWSVLGGAMGDTQYF.

The rearrangement uses TRBV6-6 and TRBJ1-3, with D possibly matching TRBD1 (5 bases). V gave up 6 bases and J gave up 0 bases, with 12 bases separating them. Germline CDR1 reads MNHNY; CDR2 reads SVGAGI (reference sequence). The CDR3 is 15 amino acids. CDR3 sequence (DNA): TGTGCCAGCAGGGGAAGGGACTACTCTGGAAACACCATATATTTT. It is translated as CASRGRDYSGNTIYF.

The gene calls are TRBV5-1 and TRBJ1-1; the match to TRBD1 covers 7 bases. The CDR3 is 15 residues long. V lost 4 bases, J lost 0 bases, and 6 bases stayed unmatched. The germline V gene has CDR1 SGHRS and CDR2 YFSETQ. As DNA, the CDR3 is TGCGCCAGCAGCACCCGGGACAGCATGAACACTGAAGCTTTCTTT. Residues: CASSTRDSMNTEAFF. The full variable domain, with the rest looked up from reference TRBV5-1 and TRBJ1-1, is KAGVTQTPRYLIKTRGQQVTLSCSPISGHRSVSWYQQTPGQGLQFLFEYFSETQRNKGNFPGRFSGRQFSNSRSEMNVSTLELGDSALYLCASSTRDSMNTEAFFGQGTRLTVV.

In this sample, this clone turned up once. The V and J genes are TRBV6-5 and TRBJ1-2, with 10 bases that match TRBD1. Germline V lookup: CDR1 MNHEY, CDR2 SVGAGI. CDR3 length equals 16 residues. V trimming: 0 bases; J trimming: 4 bases; junction bases outside the gene matches: 5. CDR3 bases: TGTGCCAGCAGTTACTCCAGGACAGGGGGTTCCTATGGCTACACCTTC. This codes for CASSYSRTGGSYGYTF.

The chain joins TRBV4-1 to TRBJ1-2; 7 bases agree with TRBD1. The junction had 5 bases not matched to a gene; V was cut back by 0 bases and J by 4 bases. The germline gives CDR1 MGHRA, CDR2 YSYEKL. This CDR3 has 15 amino acids. The CDR3 bases are TGCGCCAGCAGCCAAGAGAGACAGGGCTTCTATGGCTACACCTTC. Encoded protein: CASSQERQGFYGYTF.

The V gene is TRBV7-2, the J gene TRBJ2-7; D call uncertain. V lost 4 bases to trimming and J lost 2 bases, with 9 bases between them. CDR3 size: 13 residues. In germline, CDR1 is SGHTA, CDR2 FQGNSA. CDR3 sequence reads: CASSSPPTYEQYF. CDR3 sequence (DNA): TGTGCCAGCAGCTCGCCCCCCACCTACGAGCAGTACTTC.

The sample holds one count of this clone. The rearrangement links TRBV9 to TRBJ2-1, with TRBD2 matching 9 bases. V lost 2 bases, J lost 2 bases, and 2 bases stayed unmatched. Per germline, CDR1 SGDLS and CDR2 YYNGEE. The CDR3 has 15 residues. CDR3 nucleotides: TGTGCCAGCAGCGTTGGCGGGGGGGCCTACAATGAGCAGTTCTTC. It yields the protein CASSVGGGAYNEQFF. The full variable domain, rest sourced from reference TRBV9 and TRBJ2-1, is DSGVTQTPKHLITATGQRVTLRCSPRSGDLSVYWYQQSLDQGLQFLIQYYNGEERAKGNILERFSAQQFPDLHSELNLSSLELGDSALYFCASSVGGGAYNEQFFGPGTRLTVL.

This chain uses TRBV30 with TRBJ1-1, with a possible D match to TRBD1 (5 bases). The CDR3 length is 13 residues. Germline V lookup: CDR1 GTSNPN, CDR2 SVGIG (reference sequence). V gave up 2 bases and J gave up 1 base, with 8 bases separating them. CDR3 nucleotide sequence: TGTGCCTGGAGTCGGACAAAGAACACTGAAGCTTTCTTT. This translates into CAWSRTKNTEAFF.